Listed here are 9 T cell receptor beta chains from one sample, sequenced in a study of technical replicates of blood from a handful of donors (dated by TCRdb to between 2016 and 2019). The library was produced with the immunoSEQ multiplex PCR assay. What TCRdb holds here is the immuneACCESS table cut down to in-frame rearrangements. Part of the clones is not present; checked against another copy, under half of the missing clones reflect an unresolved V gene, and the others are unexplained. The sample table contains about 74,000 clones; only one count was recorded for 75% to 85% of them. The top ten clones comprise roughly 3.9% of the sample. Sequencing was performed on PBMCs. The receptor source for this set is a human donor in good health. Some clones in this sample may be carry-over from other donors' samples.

The CDR3 bases are TGTGCCAGCAGACTTCAAGAGACCCAGTACTTC. Translated, it gives CASRLQETQYF. V is TRBV6-1 and J is TRBJ2-5; D remains ambiguous. CDR1 is MNHNS, CDR2 SASEGT, per germline. This CDR3 has 11 residues. The ends were cut back, 6 bases at V and 2 bases at J, with 4 bases in the middle.

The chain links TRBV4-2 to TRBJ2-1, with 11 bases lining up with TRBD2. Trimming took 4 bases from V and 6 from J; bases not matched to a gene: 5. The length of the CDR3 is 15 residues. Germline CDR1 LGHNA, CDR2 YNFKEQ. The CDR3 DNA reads TGTGCCAGCAGCCTGAGGGGACTAGCGGCCAATGAGCAGTTCTTC. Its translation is CASSLRGLAANEQFF.

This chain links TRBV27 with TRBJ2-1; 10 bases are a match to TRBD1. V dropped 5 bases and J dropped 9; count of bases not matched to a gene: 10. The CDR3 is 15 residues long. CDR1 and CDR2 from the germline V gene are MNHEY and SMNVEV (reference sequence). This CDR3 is CASSSRDRGNGEQFF. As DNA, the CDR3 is TGTGCCAGCAGTAGCCGGGACAGGGGAAACGGTGAGCAGTTCTTC.

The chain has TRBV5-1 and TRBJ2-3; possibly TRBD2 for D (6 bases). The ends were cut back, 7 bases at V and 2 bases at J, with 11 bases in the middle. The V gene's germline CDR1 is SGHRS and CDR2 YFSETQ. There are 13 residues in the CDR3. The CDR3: CASHGGPTDTQYF. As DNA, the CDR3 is TGCGCCAGCCACGGGGGACCCACAGATACGCAGTATTTT.

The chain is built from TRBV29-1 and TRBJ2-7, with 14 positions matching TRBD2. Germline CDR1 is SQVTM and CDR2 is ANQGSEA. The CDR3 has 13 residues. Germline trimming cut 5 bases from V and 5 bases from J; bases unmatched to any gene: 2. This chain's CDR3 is CSVRLAGGNEQYF. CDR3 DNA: TGCAGCGTTCGACTAGCGGGGGGGAACGAGCAGTACTTC.

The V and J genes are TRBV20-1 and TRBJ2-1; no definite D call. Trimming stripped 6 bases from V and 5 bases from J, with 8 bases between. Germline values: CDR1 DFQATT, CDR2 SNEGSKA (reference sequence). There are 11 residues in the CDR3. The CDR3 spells CSAYDNNEQFF. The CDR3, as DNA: TGCAGTGCCTACGACAACAATGAGCAGTTCTTC.

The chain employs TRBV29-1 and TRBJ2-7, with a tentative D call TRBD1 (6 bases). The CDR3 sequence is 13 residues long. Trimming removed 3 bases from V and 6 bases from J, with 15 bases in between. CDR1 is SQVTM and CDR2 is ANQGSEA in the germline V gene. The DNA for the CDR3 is TGCAGCGTTGACGGTGCAGGGGCGGTCGAGCAGTACTTC. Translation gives CSVDGAGAVEQYF.

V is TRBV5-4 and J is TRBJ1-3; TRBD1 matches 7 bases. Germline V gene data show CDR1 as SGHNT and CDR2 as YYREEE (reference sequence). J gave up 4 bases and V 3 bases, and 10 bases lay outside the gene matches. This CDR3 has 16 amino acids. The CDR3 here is CASSSGQDVSGNTIYF. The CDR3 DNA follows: TGTGCCAGCAGCTCCGGACAGGATGTCTCCGGAAACACCATATATTTT.

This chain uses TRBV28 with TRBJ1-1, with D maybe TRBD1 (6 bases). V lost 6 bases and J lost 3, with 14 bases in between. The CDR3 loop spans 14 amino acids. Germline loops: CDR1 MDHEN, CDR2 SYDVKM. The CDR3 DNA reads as TGTGCCAGCAGAGTTTCAGGGGTGGACACTGAAGCTTTCTTT. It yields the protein CASRVSGVDTEAFF.